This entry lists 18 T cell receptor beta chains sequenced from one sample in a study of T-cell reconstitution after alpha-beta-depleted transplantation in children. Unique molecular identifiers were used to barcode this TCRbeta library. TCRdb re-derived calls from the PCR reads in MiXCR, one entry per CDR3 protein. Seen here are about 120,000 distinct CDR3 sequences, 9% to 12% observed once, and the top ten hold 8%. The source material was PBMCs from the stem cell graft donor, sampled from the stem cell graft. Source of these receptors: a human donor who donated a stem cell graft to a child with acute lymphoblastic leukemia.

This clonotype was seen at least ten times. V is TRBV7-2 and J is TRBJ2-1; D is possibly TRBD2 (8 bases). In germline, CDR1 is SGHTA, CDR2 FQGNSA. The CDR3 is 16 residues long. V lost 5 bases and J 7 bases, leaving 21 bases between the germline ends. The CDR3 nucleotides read TGTGCCAGCAGCCCCAGGGGGAAGGGCGGGGGGAATGAGCAGTTCTTC. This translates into CASSPRGKGGGNEQFF.

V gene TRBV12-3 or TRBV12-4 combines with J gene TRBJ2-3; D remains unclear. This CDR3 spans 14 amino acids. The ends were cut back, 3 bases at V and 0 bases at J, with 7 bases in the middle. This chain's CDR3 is CASSFPSSTDTQYF. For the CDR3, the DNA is TGTGCCAGCAGTTTTCCTAGTAGCACAGATACGCAGTATTTT.

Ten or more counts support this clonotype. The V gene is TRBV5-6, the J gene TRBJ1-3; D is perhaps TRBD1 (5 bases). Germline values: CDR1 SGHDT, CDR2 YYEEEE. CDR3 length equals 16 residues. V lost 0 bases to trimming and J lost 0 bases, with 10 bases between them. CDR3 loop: CASSLDRLNSGNTIYF. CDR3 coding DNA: TGTGCCAGCAGCTTGGACAGGTTGAACTCTGGAAACACCATATATTTT. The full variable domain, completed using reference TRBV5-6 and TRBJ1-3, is DAGVTQSPTHLIKTRGQQVTLRCSPKSGHDTVSWYQQALGQGPQFIFQYYEEEERQRGNFPDRFSGHQFPNYSSELNVNALLLGDSALYLCASSLDRLNSGNTIYFGEGSWLTVV.

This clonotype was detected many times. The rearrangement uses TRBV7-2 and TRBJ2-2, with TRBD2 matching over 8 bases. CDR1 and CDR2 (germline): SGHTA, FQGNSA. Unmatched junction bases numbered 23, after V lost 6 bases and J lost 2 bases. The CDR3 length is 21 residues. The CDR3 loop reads CASSPWRSGGPSRSNTGELFF. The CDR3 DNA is TGTGCCAGCAGTCCGTGGCGCAGCGGGGGACCCTCCCGATCTAACACCGGGGAGCTGTTTTTT.

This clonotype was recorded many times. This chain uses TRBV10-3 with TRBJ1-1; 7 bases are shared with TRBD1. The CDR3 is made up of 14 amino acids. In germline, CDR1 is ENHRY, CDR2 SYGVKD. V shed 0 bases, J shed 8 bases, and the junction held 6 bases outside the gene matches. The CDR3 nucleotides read TGTGCCATCAGTGAGTCACAGGGGAGTGGGGAAGCTTTCTTT. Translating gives CAISESQGSGEAFF.

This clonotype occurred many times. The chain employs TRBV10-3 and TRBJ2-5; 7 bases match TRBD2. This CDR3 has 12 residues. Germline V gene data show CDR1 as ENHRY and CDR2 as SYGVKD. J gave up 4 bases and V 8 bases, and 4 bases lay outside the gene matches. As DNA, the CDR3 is TGTGCCATCCGGGGCGGGGGAGAGACCCAGTACTTC. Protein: CAIRGGGETQYF.

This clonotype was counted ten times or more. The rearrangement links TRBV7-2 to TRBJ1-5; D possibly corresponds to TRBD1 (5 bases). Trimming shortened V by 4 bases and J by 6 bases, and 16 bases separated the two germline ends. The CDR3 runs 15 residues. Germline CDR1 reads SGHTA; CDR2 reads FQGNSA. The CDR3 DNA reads TGTGCCAGCAGCTCCCAGAGCGGGGCTACTCAGCCCCAGCATTTT. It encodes CASSSQSGATQPQHF. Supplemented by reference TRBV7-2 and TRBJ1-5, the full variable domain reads GAGVSQSPSNKVTEKGKDVELRCDPISGHTALYWYRQSLGQGLEFLIYFQGNSAPDKSGLPSDRFSAERTGGSVSTLTIQRTQQEDSAVYLCASSSQSGATQPQHFGDGTRLSIL.

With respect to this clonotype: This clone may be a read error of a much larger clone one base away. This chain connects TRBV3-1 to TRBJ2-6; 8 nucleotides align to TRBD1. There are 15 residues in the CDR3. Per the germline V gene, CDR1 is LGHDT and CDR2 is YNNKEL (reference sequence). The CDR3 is CASSFRGRGDNVLTF. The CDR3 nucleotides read TGTGCCAGCAGCTTCAGGGGGCGAGGGGACAACGTCCTGACTTTC.

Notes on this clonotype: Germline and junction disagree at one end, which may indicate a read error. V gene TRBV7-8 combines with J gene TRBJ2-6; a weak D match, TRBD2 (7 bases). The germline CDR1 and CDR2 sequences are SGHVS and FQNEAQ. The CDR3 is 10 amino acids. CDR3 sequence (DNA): TGTGCTGCGGGGGCCAACGGCCTGACTTTC. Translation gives CAAGANGLTF.

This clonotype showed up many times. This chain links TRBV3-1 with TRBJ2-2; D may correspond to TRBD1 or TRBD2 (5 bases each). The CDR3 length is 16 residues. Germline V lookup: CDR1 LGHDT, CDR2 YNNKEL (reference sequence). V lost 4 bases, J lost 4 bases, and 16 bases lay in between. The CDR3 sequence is CASSPSEGAGTGELFF. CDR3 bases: TGTGCCAGCAGCCCCAGCGAAGGGGCGGGCACCGGGGAGCTGTTTTTT.

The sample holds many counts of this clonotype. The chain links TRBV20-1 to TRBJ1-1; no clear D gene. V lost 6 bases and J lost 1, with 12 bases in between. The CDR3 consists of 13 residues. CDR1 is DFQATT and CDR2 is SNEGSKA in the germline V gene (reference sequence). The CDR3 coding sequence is TGCAGTGCCCGAGGAGTTTCGAACACTGAAGCTTTCTTT. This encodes CSARGVSNTEAFF.

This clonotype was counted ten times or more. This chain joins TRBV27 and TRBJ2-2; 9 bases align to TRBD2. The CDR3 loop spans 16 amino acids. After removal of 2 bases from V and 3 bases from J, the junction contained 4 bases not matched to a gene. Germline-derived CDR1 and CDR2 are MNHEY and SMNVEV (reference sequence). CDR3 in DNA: TGTGCCAGCAGTTTAGCGGGAGGGCCCGACACCGGGGAGCTGTTTTTT. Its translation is CASSLAGGPDTGELFF.

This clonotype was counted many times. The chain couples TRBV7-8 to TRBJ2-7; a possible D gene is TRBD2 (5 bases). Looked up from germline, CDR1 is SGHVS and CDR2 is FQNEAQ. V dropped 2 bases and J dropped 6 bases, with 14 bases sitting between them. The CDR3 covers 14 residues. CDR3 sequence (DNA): TGTGCCAGCAGCTTAAACCGGCCTGCGGGCGAGCAGTACTTC. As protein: CASSLNRPAGEQYF. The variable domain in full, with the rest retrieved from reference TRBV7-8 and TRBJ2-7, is GAGVSQSPRYKVAKRGQDVALRCDPISGHVSLFWYQQALGQGPEFLTYFQNEAQLDKSGLPSDRFFAERPEGSVSTLKIQRTQQEDSAVYLCASSLNRPAGEQYFGPGTRLTVT.

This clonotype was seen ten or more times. The CDR3 sequence is CATSVVTGGTGELFF. CDR3 bases: TGTGCCACCAGTGTAGTGACCGGCGGGACCGGGGAGCTGTTTTTT. V and J are TRBV24-1 and TRBJ2-2; a possible D gene is TRBD2 (5 bases). The CDR3 length is 15 residues. The V gene's germline CDR1 is KGHDR and CDR2 SFDVKD. Between the trimmed V and J ends, which lost 5 bases and 5 bases, there was a span of 14 bases.

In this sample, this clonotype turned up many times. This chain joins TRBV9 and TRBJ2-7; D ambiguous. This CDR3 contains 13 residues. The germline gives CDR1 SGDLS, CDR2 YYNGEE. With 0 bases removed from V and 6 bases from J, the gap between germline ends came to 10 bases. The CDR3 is CASSVEESGEQYF. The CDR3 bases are TGTGCCAGCAGCGTAGAAGAATCGGGCGAGCAGTACTTC.

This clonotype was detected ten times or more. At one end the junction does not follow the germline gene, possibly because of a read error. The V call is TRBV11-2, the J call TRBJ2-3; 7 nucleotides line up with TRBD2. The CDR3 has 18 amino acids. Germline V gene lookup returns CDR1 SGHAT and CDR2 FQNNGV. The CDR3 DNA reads TGTGCCAGCAGCTTACCCAGCGGGGAAATCTCTAGCACAGATACGCATTATTTT. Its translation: CASSLPSGEISSTDTHYF.

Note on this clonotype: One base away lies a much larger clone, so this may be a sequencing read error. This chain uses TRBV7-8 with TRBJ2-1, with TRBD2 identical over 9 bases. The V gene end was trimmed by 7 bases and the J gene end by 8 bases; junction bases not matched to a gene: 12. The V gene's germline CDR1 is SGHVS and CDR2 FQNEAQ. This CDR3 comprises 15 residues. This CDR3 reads CASTLKGLASDEQFF. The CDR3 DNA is TGTGCCAGCACCCTGAAGGGACTAGCAAGCGATGAGCAGTTCTTC.

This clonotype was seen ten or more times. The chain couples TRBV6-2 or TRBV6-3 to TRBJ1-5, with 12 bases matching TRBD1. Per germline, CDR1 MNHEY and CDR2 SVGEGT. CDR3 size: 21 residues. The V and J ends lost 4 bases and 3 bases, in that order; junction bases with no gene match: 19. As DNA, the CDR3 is TGTGCCAGCAGTTCCAGAGGCTATCGTTCCGGGACAGGGGGCCCCAATCAGCCCCAGCATTTT. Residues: CASSSRGYRSGTGGPNQPQHF.